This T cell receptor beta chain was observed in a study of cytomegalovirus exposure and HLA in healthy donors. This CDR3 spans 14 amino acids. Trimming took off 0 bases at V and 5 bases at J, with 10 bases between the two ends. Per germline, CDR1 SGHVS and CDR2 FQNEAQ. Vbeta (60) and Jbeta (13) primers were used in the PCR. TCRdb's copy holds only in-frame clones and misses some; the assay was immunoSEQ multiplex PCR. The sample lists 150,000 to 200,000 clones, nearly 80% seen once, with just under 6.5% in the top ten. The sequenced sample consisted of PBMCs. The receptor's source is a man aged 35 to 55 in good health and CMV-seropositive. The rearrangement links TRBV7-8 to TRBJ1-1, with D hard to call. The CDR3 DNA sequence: TGTGCCAGCAGCTTAGCGCATGGCAGTACTGAAGCTTTCTTT. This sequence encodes CASSLAHGSTEAFF.